The 4 T cell receptor beta chains listed next were all sequenced from one sample in a study of CD8 T cell repertoires and HIV-1 epitope variants. Profiling relied on immunoSEQ multiplex PCR, and the TCRdb table lists in-frame clones only, not all of them. The sample gives under 100,000 clones, 60% to 80% of which show up once; around a quarter is in the top ten. The sample comprised uncultured baseline CD8+ T cells from peripheral blood mononuclear cells (PBMCs). Receptors were obtained from a male donor with HIV.

The rearrangement joins TRBV6-5 to TRBJ2-1; tentative D call: TRBD1 (6 bases). Trimming left V 6 bases short and J 8 bases short, with 14 bases between. CDR1 and CDR2 from the germline V gene are MNHEY and SVGAGI. The CDR3 is 13 amino acids. The CDR3 is CASRQGWLDEQFF. In nucleotides, the CDR3 is TGTGCCAGCAGACAGGGATGGCTGGATGAGCAGTTCTTC.

The chain carries TRBV5-1 and TRBJ1-3; no clear D. Germline V gene data show CDR1 as SGHRS and CDR2 as YFSETQ. The V end lost 6 bases, the J end lost 4 bases, and 20 bases lay between the germline ends. This CDR3 comprises 16 residues. The CDR3 sequence: CASNPRPIERGNTIYF. The CDR3, as DNA: TGCGCCAGCAACCCCCGGCCTATCGAACGAGGAAACACCATATATTTT.

In DNA form, the CDR3 reads TGTGCCAGCAGTCTCACAGCGTCGGGTGAAGCTTTCTTT. Translated: CASSLTASGEAFF. V usage is TRBV28 and J usage is TRBJ1-1; D call uncertain. V lost 5 bases and J lost 7, with 14 bases in between. The length of the CDR3 is 13 residues. CDR1 is MDHEN and CDR2 is SYDVKM in the germline V gene.

The chain combines TRBV19 with TRBJ1-1; TRBD1 might be the D (6 bases). Trimming took off 1 base at V and 1 base at J, with 13 bases between the two ends. Germline values: CDR1 LNHDA, CDR2 SQIVND (reference sequence). The CDR3 length is 16 residues. The CDR3 sequence is CASSIGGGAENTEAFF. The CDR3 DNA follows: TGTGCCAGTAGTATAGGGGGGGGCGCGGAGAACACTGAAGCTTTCTTT. The full variable domain, completed using reference TRBV19 and TRBJ1-1, is DGGITQSPKYLFRKEGQNVTLSCEQNLNHDAMYWYRQDPGQGLRLIYYSQIVNDFQKGDIAEGYSVSREKKESFPLTVTSAQKNPTAFYLCASSIGGGAENTEAFFGQGTRLTVV.